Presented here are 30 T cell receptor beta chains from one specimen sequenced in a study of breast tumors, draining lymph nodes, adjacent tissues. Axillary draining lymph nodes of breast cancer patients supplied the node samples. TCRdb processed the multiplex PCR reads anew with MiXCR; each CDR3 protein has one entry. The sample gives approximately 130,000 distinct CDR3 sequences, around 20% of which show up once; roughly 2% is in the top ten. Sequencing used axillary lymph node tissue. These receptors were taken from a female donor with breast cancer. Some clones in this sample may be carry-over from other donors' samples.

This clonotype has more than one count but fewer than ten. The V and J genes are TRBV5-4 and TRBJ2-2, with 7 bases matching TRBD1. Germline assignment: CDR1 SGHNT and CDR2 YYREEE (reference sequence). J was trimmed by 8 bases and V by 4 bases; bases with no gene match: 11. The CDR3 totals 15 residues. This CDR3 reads CASSPTGVVNGELFF. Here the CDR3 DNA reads TGTGCCAGCAGCCCAACAGGGGTAGTTAATGGGGAGCTGTTTTTT.

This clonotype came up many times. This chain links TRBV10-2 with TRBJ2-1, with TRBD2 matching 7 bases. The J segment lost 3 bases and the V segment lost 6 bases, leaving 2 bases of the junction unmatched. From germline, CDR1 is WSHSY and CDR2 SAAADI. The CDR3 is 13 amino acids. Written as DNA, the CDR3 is TGCGCCAGCAGCTGGGACTACTACAATGAGCAGTTCTTC. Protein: CASSWDYYNEQFF.

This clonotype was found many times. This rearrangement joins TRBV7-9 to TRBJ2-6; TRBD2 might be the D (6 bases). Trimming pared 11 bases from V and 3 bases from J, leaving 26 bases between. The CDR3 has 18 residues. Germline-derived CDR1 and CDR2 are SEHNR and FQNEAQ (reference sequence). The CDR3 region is CAGPGRRGGVGGANVLTF. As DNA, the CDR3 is TGTGCCGGACCAGGGAGGCGTGGAGGGGTTGGTGGGGCCAACGTCCTGACTTTC.

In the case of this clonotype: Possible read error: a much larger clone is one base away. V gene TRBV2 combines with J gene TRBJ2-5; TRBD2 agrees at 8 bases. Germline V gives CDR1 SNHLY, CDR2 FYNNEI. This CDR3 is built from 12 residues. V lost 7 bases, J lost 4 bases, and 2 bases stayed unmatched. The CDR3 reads CASTGGAETQYF. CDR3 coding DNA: TGTGCCAGCACGGGAGGGGCAGAGACCCAGTACTTC.

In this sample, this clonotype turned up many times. The CDR3 loop is CASSLSEGFLGINTGELFF. As DNA, the CDR3 is TGTGCCAGCAGCTTGTCCGAAGGGTTTCTAGGCATCAACACCGGGGAGCTGTTTTTT. This chain links TRBV11-3 with TRBJ2-2; D is ambiguous. V was pared by 3 bases and J by 2 bases, with 22 bases between. The CDR3 extends over 19 amino acids. Germline lookup yields CDR1 SGHNT and CDR2 YENEEA.

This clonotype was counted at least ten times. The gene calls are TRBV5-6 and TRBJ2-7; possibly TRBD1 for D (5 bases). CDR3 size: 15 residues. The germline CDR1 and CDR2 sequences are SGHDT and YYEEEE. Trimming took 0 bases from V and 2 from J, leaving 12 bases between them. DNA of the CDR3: TGTGCCAGCAGCTTGGCTGGGGCCTTAACCTACGAGCAGTACTTC. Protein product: CASSLAGALTYEQYF. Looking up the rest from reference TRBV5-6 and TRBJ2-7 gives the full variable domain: DAGVTQSPTHLIKTRGQQVTLRCSPKSGHDTVSWYQQALGQGPQFIFQYYEEEERQRGNFPDRFSGHQFPNYSSELNVNALLLGDSALYLCASSLAGALTYEQYFGPGTRLTVT.

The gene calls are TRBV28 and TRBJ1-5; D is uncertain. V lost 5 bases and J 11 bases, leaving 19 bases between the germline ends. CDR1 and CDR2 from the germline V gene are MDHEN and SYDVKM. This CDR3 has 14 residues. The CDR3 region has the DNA TGTGCCAGCAGTCTCTCGGTTCCCTGGGAGTCCCAGCATTTT. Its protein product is CASSLSVPWESQHF.

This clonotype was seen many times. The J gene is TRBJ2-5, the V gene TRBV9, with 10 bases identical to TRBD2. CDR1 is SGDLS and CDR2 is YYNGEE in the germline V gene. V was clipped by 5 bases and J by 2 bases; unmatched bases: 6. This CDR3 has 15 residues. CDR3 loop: CASSFLAGEQETQYF. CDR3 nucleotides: TGTGCCAGCAGTTTCCTAGCGGGAGAACAAGAGACCCAGTACTTC.

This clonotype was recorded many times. CDR3 sequence (DNA): TGTGCCATCAGACCACAGGGGGCTGATGAAAAACTGTTTTTT. It codes for CAIRPQGADEKLFF. The chain links TRBV10-3 to TRBJ1-4; 9 bases are shared with TRBD1. Unmatched junction bases numbered 5, after V lost 6 bases and J lost 6 bases. The CDR3 consists of 14 residues. Germline V CDR1 and CDR2: ENHRY, SYGVKD.

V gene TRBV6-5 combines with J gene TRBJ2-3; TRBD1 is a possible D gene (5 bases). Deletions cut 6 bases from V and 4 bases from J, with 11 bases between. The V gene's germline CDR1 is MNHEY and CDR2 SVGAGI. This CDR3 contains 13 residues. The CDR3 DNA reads TGTGCCAGCAGGGGGTCAGGGTCAGATACGCAGTATTTT. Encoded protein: CASRGSGSDTQYF.

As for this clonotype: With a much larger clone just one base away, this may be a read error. The CDR3 loop is CASSQKPRGNDGYAF. The CDR3 DNA reads as TGCGCCAGCAGCCAAAAGCCCAGGGGGAACGATGGCTACGCCTTC. This rearrangement joins TRBV4-1 to TRBJ1-2; 7 nucleotides match TRBD1. Germline V gene sequence: CDR1 MGHRA, CDR2 YSYEKL. The CDR3 contains 15 residues.

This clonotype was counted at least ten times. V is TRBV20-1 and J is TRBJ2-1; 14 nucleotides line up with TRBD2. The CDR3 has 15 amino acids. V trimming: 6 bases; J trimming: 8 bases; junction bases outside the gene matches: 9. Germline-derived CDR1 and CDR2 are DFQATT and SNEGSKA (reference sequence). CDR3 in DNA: TGCAGTGCCTTAGGACTAGCGGGGGGCAGGGATGAGCAGTTCTTC. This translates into CSALGLAGGRDEQFF.

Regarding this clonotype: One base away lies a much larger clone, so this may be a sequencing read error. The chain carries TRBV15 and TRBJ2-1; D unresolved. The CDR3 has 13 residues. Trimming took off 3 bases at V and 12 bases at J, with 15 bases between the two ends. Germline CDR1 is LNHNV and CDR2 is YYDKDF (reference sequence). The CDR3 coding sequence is TGTGCCACCAGCAGGAAGTTGACGGAAGGGCAGTTCTTC. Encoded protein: CATSRKLTEGQFF.

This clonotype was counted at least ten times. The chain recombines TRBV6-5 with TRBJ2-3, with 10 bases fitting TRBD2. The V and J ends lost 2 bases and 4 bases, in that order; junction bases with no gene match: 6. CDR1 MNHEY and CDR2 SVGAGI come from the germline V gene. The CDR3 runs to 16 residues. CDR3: CASSYRSGGGADTQYF. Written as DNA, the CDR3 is TGTGCCAGCAGTTACCGGAGCGGGGGGGGGGCAGATACGCAGTATTTT.

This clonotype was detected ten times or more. CDR3 nucleotide sequence: TGTGCCAGCAGCTTAGCGCTAGTGGCGGTGGAGACCCAGTACTTC. This translates into CASSLALVAVETQYF. J is TRBJ2-5 and V is TRBV7-2; D is ambiguous. There are 15 residues in the CDR3. V shed 0 bases and J shed 5 bases, with 13 bases lying between them. The germline CDR1 and CDR2 sequences are SGHTA and FQGNSA.

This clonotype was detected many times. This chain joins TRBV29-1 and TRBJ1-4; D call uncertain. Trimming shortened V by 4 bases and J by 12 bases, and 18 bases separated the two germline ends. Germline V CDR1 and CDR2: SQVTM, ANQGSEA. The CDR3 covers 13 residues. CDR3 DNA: TGCAGCGTTGCCAGGACCGCCCAAGGAGAACTGTTTTTT. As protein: CSVARTAQGELFF.

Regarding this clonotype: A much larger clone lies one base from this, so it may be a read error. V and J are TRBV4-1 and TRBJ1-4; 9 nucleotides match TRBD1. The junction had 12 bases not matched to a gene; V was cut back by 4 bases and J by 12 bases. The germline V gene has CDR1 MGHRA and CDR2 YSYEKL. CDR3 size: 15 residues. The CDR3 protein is CASSPKDRGDQELFF. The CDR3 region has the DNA TGCGCCAGCAGCCCGAAGGACAGGGGTGACCAAGAACTGTTTTTT.

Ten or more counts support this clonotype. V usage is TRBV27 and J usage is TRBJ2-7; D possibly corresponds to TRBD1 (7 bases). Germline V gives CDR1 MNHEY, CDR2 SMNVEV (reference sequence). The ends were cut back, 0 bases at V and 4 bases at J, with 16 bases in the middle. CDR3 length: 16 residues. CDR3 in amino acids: CASSLSGAGGRYEQYF. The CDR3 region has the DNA TGTGCCAGCAGTTTATCCGGGGCAGGGGGGCGATACGAGCAGTACTTC.

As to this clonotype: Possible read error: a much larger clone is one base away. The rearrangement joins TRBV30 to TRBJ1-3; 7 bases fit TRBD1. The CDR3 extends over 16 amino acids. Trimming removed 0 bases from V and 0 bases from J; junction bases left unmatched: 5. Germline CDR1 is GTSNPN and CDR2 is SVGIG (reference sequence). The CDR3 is CAWSVGTGASGNTIYF. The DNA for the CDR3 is TGTGCCTGGAGTGTGGGAACAGGGGCCTCTGGAAACACCATATATTTT.

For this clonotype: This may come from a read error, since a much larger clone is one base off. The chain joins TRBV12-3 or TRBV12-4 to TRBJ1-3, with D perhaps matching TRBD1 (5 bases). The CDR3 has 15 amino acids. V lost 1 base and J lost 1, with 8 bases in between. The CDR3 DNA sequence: TGTGCCAGCAGTTTAGTCGCAGGGTCTGGAAACACCATATATTTT. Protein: CASSLVAGSGNTIYF.

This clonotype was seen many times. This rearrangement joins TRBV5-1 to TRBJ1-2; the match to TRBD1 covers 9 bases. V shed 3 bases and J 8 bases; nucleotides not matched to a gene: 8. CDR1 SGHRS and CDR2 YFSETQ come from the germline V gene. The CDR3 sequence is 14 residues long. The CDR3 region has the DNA TGCGCCAGCAGCTACACAGGGGGCAAAGGGGGCTACACCTTC. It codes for CASSYTGGKGGYTF.

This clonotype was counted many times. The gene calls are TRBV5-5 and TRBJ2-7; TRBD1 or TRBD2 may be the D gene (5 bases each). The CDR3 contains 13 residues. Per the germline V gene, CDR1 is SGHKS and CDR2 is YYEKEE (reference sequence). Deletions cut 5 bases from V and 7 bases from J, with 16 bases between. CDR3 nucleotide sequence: TGTGCCAGCAGGGCTCATGAGGGGTGGGAGCAGTACTTC. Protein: CASRAHEGWEQYF.

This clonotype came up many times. The CDR3 region has the DNA TGTGCCAGCAGCTTAAATCCGGGGGTAGCACCCCTCCACTTT. Translated, it gives CASSLNPGVAPLHF. The chain combines TRBV7-3 with TRBJ1-6; tentatively, D is TRBD1 (5 bases). The CDR3 is made up of 14 amino acids. V lost 1 base, J lost 11 bases, and 12 bases lay in between. Per germline, CDR1 SGHTA and CDR2 FQGTGA.

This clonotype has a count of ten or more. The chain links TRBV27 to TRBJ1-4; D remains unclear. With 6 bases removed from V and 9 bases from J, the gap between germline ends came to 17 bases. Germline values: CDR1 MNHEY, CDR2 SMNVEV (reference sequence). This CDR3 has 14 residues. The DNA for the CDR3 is TGTGCCAGCAGCCCGGTGGGCAGCGAGAAAAAACTGTTTTTT. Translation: CASSPVGSEKKLFF.

CDR3: CSAQDRGPAAGTQYF. The CDR3 region has the DNA TGCAGTGCTCAAGACAGGGGGCCGGCGGCAGGTACGCAGTATTTT. V is TRBV20-1 and J is TRBJ2-3, with TRBD1 identical over 10 bases. Germline V gene lookup returns CDR1 DFQATT and CDR2 SNEGSKA (reference sequence). The CDR3 contains 15 residues. Trimming at V came to 5 bases and at J to 8 bases, leaving 13 bases not matched to a gene.

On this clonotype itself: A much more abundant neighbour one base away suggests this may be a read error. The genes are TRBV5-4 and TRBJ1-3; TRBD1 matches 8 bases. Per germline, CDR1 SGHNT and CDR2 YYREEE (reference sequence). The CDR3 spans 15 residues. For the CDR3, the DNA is TGTGCCAGCAGCTTGGGGCAGGGGGCTGGAAACACCACATATTTT. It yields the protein CASSLGQGAGNTTYF.

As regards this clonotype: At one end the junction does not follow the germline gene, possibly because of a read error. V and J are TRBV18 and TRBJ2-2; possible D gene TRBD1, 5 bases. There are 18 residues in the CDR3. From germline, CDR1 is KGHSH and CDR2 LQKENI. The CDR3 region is CASSPLRAPVSNTGELFF. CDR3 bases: TGTGCCAGCTCCCCACTCAGGGCACCAGTCTCGAACACCGGGGAGCTGTTTTTT.

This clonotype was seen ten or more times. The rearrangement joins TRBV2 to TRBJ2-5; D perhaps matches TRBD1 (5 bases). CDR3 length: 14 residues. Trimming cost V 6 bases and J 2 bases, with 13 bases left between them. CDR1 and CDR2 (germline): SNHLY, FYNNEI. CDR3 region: CASRGLGFQETQYF. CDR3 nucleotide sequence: TGTGCCAGCAGGGGGCTGGGGTTTCAAGAGACCCAGTACTTC. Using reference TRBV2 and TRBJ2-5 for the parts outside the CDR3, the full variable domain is EPEVTQTPSHQVTQMGQEVILRCVPISNHLYFYWYRQILGQKVEFLVSFYNNEISEKSEIFDDQFSVERPDGSNFTLKIRSTKLEDSAMYFCASRGLGFQETQYFGPGTRLLVL.

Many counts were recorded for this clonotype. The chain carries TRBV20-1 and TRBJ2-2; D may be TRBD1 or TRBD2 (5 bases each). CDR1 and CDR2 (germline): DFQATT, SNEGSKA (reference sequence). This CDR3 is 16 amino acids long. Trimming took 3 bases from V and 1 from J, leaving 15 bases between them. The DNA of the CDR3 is TGCAGTGCTAGGGTGGGCCGTGGGGGGAACACCGGGGAGCTGTTTTTT. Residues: CSARVGRGGNTGELFF.

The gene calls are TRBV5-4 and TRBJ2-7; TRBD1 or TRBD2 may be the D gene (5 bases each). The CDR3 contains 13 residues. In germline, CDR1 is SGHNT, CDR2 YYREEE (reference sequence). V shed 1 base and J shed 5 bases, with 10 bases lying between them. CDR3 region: CASSLRGTHEQYF. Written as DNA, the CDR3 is TGTGCCAGCAGCTTGCGGGGCACGCACGAGCAGTACTTC.